The clone carrying this T cell receptor (beta chain) was seen only a few times. This CDR3 has 13 residues. With 6 bases removed from V and 0 bases from J, the gap between germline ends came to 8 bases. Germline lookup yields CDR1 LGHNT and CDR2 FRNRAP. The sample comes from a study of shared clonotypes between healthy human individuals. HIV-negative, healthy adults without recent acute infections or vaccinations were the donors. In replicate PCRs of sorted subsets, approximately 200 ng DNA, about 29,000 T cell genomes, was used. Generated by immunoSEQ multiplex PCR, the TCRdb table keeps only in-frame clones and is missing some. Seen here are roughly 700,000 clones, roughly 91% observed once, and the top ten hold approximately 35%.

The TCR was taken from a young man in good health. Some clones in this sample may be carry-over from other donors' samples. J is TRBJ1-2 and V is TRBV12-5; D call uncertain. Sequencing was performed on memory CD8+ T cells from PBMCs. Sample subset: CD45RO+ cells pooled with CCR7-negative TemRA cells. The CDR3 reads CASGDGPNYGYTF. The CDR3 DNA reads TGTGCTAGTGGGGACGGTCCTAACTATGGCTACACCTTC.